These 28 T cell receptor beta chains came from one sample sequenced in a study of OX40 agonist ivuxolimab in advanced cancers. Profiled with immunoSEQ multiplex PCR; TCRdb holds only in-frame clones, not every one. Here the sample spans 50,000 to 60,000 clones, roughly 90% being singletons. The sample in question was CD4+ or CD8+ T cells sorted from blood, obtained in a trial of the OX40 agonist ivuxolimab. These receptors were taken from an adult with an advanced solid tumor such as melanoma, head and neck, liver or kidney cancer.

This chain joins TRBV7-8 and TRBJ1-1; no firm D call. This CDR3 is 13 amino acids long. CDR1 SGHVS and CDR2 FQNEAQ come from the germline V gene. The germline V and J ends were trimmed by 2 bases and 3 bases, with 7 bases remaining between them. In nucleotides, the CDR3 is TGTGCCAGCAGCTTATCAGAGGACACTGAAGCTTTCTTT. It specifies CASSLSEDTEAFF.

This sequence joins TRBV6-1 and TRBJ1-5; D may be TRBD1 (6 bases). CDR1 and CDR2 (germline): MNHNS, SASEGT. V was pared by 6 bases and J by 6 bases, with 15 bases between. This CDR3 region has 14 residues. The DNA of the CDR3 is TGTGCCAGCAGCCTCGACAGGAGGAGTCAGCCCCAGCATTTT. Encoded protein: CASSLDRRSQPQHF.

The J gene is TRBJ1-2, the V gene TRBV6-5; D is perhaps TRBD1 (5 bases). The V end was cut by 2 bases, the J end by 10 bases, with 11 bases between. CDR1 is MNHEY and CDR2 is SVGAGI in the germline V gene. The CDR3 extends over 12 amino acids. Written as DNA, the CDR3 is TGTGCCAGCAGTTACGGGCAGGGTGACTACACCTTC. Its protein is CASSYGQGDYTF.

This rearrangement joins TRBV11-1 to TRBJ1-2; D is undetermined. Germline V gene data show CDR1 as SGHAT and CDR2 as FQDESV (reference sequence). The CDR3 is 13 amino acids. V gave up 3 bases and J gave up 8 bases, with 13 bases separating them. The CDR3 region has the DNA TGTGCCAGCAGCTTGGTTCCACCGGGAGGCTACACCTTC. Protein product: CASSLVPPGGYTF.

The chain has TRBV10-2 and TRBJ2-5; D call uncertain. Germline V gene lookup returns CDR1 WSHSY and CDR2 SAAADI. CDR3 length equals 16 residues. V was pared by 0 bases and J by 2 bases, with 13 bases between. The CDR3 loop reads CASSESLLAVQETQYF. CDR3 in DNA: TGCGCCAGCAGTGAGTCGCTCCTGGCGGTTCAAGAGACCCAGTACTTC.

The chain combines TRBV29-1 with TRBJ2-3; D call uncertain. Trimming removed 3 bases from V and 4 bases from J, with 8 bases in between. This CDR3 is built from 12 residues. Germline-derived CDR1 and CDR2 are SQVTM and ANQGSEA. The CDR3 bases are TGCAGCGTTGAGGGATTCGCAGATACGCAGTATTTT. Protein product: CSVEGFADTQYF.

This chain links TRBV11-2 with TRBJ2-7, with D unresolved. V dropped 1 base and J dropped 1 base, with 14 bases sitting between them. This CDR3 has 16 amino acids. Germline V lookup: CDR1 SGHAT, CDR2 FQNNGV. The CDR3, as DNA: TGTGCCAGCAGCTTAGTCCTCGGACCCTATTCCTACGAGCAGTACTTC. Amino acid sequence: CASSLVLGPYSYEQYF. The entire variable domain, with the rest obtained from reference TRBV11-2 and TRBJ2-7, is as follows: EAGVAQSPRYKIIEKRQSVAFWCNPISGHATLYWYQQILGQGPKLLIQFQNNGVVDDSQLPKDRFSAERLKGVDSTLKIQPAKLEDSAVYLCASSLVLGPYSYEQYFGPGTRLTVT.

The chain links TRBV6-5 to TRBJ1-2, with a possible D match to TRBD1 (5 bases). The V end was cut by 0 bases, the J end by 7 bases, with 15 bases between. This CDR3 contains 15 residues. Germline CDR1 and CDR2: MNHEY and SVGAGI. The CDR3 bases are TGTGCCAGCAGTTACTCGAGTGGGGGTCGTGCTGGCTACACCTTC. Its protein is CASSYSSGGRAGYTF.

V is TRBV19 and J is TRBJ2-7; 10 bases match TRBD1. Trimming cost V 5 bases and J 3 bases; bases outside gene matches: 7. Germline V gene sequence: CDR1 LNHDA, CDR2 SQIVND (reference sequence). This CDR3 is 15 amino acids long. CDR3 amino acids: CASSRPTGGSYEQYF. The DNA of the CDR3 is TGTGCCAGTAGTCGACCGACAGGGGGCAGCTACGAGCAGTACTTC.

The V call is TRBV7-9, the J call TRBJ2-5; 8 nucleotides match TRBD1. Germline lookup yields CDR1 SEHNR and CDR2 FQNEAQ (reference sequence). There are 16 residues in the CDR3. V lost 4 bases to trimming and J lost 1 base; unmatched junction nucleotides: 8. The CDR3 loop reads CASSSRPTGAQETQYF. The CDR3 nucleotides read TGTGCCAGCAGCTCCCGGCCGACAGGGGCCCAAGAGACCCAGTACTTC.

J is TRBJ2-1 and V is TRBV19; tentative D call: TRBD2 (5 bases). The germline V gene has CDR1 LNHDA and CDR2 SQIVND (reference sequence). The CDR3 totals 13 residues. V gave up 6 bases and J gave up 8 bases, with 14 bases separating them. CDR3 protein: CASRDRGSHEQFF. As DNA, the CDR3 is TGTGCCAGTAGGGACCGCGGGTCCCATGAGCAGTTCTTC.

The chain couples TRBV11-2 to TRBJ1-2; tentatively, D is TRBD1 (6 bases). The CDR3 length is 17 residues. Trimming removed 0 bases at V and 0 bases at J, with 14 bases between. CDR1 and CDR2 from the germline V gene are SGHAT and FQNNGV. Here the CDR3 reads CASSLDSGTPSNYGYTF. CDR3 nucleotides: TGTGCCAGCAGCTTAGACTCCGGGACACCTTCTAACTATGGCTACACCTTC.

CDR3 in DNA: TGTGCCAGCAGTGAAATACGGAGGCTATCCTACAATGAGCAGTTCTTC. As protein: CASSEIRRLSYNEQFF. V usage is TRBV6-1 and J usage is TRBJ2-1, with D perhaps matching TRBD2 (5 bases). The CDR3 has 16 amino acids. V was trimmed by 2 bases and J by 1 base, leaving 12 bases between them. CDR1 is MNHNS, CDR2 SASEGT, per germline.

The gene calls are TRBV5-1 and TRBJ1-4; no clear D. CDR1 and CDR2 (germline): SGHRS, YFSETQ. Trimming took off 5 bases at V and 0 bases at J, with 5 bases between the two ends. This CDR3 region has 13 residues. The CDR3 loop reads CASSYATNEKLFF. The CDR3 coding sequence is TGCGCCAGCAGTTACGCAACTAATGAAAAACTGTTTTTT.

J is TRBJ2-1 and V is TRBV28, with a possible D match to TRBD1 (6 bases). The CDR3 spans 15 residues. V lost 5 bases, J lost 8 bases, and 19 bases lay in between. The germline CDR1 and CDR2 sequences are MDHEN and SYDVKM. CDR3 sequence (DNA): TGTGCCAGCAGTCCGGGACACCGATCACCTGATGAGCAGTTCTTC. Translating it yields CASSPGHRSPDEQFF.

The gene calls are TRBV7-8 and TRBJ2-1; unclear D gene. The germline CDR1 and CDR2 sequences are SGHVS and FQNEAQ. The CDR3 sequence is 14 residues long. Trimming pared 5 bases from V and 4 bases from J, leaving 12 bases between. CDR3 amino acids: CASSPTPGYNEQFF. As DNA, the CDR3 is TGTGCCAGCAGCCCCACCCCGGGTTACAATGAGCAGTTCTTC.

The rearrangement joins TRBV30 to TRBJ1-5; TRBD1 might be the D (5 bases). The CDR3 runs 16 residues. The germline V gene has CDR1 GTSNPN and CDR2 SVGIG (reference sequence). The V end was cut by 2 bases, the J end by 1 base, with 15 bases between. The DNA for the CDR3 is TGTGCCTGGAGTAGAGTTGGTGGACAAAGCAATCAGCCCCAGCATTTT. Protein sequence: CAWSRVGGQSNQPQHF.

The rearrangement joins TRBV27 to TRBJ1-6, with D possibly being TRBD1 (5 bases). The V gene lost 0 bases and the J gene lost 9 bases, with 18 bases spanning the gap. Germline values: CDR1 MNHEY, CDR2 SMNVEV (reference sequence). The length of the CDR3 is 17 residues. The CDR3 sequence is CASSLSFQGGRSSPLHF. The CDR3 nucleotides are TGTGCCAGCAGTTTATCATTCCAGGGAGGGCGTTCTTCACCCCTCCACTTT.

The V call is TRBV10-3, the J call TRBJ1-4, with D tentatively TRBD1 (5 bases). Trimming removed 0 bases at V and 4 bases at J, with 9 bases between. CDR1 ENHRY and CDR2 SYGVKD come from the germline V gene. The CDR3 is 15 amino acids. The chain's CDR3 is CAISESGGVNEKLFF. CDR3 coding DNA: TGTGCCATCAGTGAGTCGGGAGGGGTTAATGAAAAACTGTTTTTT.

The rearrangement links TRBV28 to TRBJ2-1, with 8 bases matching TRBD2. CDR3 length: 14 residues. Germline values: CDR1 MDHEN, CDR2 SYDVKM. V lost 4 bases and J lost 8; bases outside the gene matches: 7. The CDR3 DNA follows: TGTGCCAGCAGTTCGGGGGGGCTCAACGATGAGCAGTTCTTC. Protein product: CASSSGGLNDEQFF.

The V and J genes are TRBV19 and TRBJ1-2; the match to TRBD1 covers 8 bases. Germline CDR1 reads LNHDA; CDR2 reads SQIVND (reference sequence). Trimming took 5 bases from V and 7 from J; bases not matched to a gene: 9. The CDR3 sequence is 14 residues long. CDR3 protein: CASSAPRGPFGYTF. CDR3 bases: TGTGCCAGTAGTGCTCCCAGGGGGCCGTTTGGCTACACCTTC.

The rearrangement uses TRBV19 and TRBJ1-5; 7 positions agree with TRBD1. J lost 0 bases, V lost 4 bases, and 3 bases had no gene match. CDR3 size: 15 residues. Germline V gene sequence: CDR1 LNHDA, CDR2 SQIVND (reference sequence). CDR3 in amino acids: CASSTDRYSNQPQHF. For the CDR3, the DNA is TGTGCCAGTAGTACGGACAGGTATAGCAATCAGCCCCAGCATTTT.

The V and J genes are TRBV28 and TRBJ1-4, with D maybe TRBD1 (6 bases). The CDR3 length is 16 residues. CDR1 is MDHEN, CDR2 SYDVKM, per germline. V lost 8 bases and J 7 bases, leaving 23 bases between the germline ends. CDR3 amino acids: CASAEATGREVEKLFF. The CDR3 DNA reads TGTGCCAGCGCCGAGGCTACAGGGAGGGAAGTTGAAAAACTGTTTTTT.

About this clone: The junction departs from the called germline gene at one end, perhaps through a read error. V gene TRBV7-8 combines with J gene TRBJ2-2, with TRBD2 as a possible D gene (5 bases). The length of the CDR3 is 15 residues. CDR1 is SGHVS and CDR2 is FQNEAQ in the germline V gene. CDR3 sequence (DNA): TGTACCAGCAGCTTAGTGCGGGTCGGCACCGGGGAGCTGTTTTTT. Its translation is CTSSLVRVGTGELFF.

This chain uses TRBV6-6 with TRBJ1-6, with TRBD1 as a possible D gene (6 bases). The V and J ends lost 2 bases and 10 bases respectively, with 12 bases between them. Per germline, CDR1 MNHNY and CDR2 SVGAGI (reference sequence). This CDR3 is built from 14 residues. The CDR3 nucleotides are TGTGCCAGCAGTTACGAGGGGGTGGGATCACCCCTCCACTTT. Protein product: CASSYEGVGSPLHF.

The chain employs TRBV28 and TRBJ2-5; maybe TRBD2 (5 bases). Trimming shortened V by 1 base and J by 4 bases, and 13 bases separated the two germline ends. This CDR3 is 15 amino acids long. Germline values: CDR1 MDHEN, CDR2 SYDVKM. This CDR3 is CASSLSGVLGETQYF. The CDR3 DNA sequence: TGTGCCAGCAGTTTATCCGGGGTTTTAGGAGAGACCCAGTACTTC.

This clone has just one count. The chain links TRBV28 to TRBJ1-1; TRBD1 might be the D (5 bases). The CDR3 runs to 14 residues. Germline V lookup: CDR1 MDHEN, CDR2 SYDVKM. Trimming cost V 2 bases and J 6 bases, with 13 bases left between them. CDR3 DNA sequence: TGTGCCAGCAGTTTAGGGGCACTGTCGGCTGAAGCTTTCTTT. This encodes CASSLGALSAEAFF.

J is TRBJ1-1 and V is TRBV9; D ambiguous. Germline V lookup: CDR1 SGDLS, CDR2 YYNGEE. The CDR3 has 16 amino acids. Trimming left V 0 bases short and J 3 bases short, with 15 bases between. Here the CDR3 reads CASSVVRATGDTEAFF. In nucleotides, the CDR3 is TGTGCCAGCAGCGTAGTCCGGGCAACGGGTGACACTGAAGCTTTCTTT.